What follows are 9 T cell receptor beta chains derived from one specimen sequenced in a study of response to subunit inactivated influenza vaccine. From the RT-PCR reads, TCRdb called clonotypes with MiXCR, one entry per CDR3 protein. The sample holds around 580,000 distinct CDR3 sequences, approximately 14% seen once. The sample in question was PBMCs from blood, obtained 11 to 12 days after vaccination. The receptor set was obtained from a man aged 50 to 59 who received an inactivated influenza vaccine.

The chain joins TRBV30 to TRBJ1-3, with D unresolved. Per germline, CDR1 GTSNPN and CDR2 SVGIG (reference sequence). Trimming stripped 0 bases from V and 2 bases from J, with 14 bases between. The CDR3 loop spans 16 amino acids. Here the CDR3 DNA reads TGTGCCTGGAGTGTACTGAAAGGGAGAGCTGGAAACACCATATATTTT. This gives the protein CAWSVLKGRAGNTIYF. The full variable domain, its missing parts supplied by reference TRBV30 and TRBJ1-3, is SQTIHQWPATLVQPVGSPLSLECTVEGTSNPNLYWYRQAAGRGLQLLFYSVGIGQISSEVPQNLSASRPQDRQFILSSKKLLLSDSGFYLCAWSVLKGRAGNTIYFGEGSWLTVV.

A few counts support this clonotype. The V gene is TRBV5-1, the J gene TRBJ2-5; possibly TRBD1 for D (6 bases). Per the germline V gene, CDR1 is SGHRS and CDR2 is YFSETQ. Trimming shortened V by 3 bases and J by 0 bases, and 9 bases separated the two germline ends. This CDR3 has 14 residues. CDR3 amino acids: CASSWRTDQETQYF. The CDR3 DNA reads TGCGCCAGCAGCTGGCGGACAGACCAAGAGACCCAGTACTTC. The full variable domain, completed using reference TRBV5-1 and TRBJ2-5, is KAGVTQTPRYLIKTRGQQVTLSCSPISGHRSVSWYQQTPGQGLQFLFEYFSETQRNKGNFPGRFSGRQFSNSRSEMNVSTLELGDSALYLCASSWRTDQETQYFGPGTRLLVL.

The chain recombines TRBV15 with TRBJ2-1; unclear D gene. The CDR3 is made up of 14 amino acids. Germline loops: CDR1 LNHNV, CDR2 YYDKDF (reference sequence). V lost 0 bases to trimming and J lost 4 bases, with 7 bases between them. The CDR3 sequence: CATSREGSYNEQFF. Written as DNA, the CDR3 is TGTGCCACCAGCAGAGAGGGTTCTTACAATGAGCAGTTCTTC.

This clonotype was seen many times. The chain recombines TRBV5-1 with TRBJ2-1, with D perhaps TRBD1 (8 bases). CDR1 is SGHRS and CDR2 is YFSETQ in the germline V gene. This CDR3 comprises 16 residues. Between the trimmed V and J ends, which lost 1 base and 4 bases, there was a span of 15 bases. CDR3 in DNA: TGCGCCAGCAGCTTGTCATTACAGGGGGGGTACAATGAGCAGTTCTTC. Residues: CASSLSLQGGYNEQFF.

The V and J genes are TRBV27 and TRBJ2-5; perhaps TRBD1 as D (7 bases). Trimming cost V 7 bases and J 3 bases, with 21 bases left between them. The CDR3 runs 16 residues. Looked up from germline, CDR1 is MNHEY and CDR2 is SMNVEV (reference sequence). CDR3 sequence reads: CASTPNWGRGEETQYF. The CDR3 nucleotides read TGTGCCAGCACCCCTAATTGGGGCAGGGGGGAAGAGACCCAGTACTTC.

The table lists this clonotype with a few counts. The chain uses TRBV29-1 and TRBJ2-5; D is ambiguous. V was cut by 4 bases and J by 4 bases, with 16 bases left in between. The V gene's germline CDR1 is SQVTM and CDR2 ANQGSEA. The length of the CDR3 is 14 residues. Here the CDR3 DNA reads TGCAGCGTTGGACGACGGTCAGGTGGAGAGACCCAGTACTTC. This encodes CSVGRRSGGETQYF.

This clonotype has a count of ten or more. The genes are TRBV6-2 or TRBV6-3 and TRBJ2-1, with TRBD2 as a possible D gene (6 bases). CDR1 is MNHEY, CDR2 SVGEGT, per germline. CDR3 length: 15 amino acids. The V end was cut by 5 bases, the J end by 5 bases, with 16 bases between. CDR3 coding DNA: TGTGCCAGCAGTCGACACCAAGCGGGCGACAATGAGCAGTTCTTC. Its translation is CASSRHQAGDNEQFF.

The rearrangement joins TRBV5-1 to TRBJ2-5; D perhaps matches TRBD2 (7 bases). Per germline, CDR1 SGHRS and CDR2 YFSETQ. V lost 2 bases and J 5 bases, leaving 16 bases between the germline ends. CDR3 length: 15 residues. The CDR3 DNA reads TGCGCCAGCAGCTTACGGGGGGCCAGAGGGGAGACCCAGTACTTC. Protein product: CASSLRGARGETQYF.

The CDR3 sequence is CASSLQGPGFGGTQYF. The CDR3 nucleotides read TGTGCCAGCAGCTTACAGGGACCCGGTTTCGGTGGGACGCAGTATTTT. The chain employs TRBV7-8 and TRBJ2-3; D assignment may be TRBD1 or TRBD2 (5 bases each). This CDR3 spans 16 amino acids. Germline assignment: CDR1 SGHVS and CDR2 FQNEAQ. V was pared by 2 bases and J by 9 bases, with 21 bases between.